The present T cell receptor beta chain was sequenced within a study of T-cell memory formation after mild COVID-19. As for the study in general: The study found TCR clusters largely donor specific. Overall study findings and caveats: In pre-infection memory, a portion of responding clones appeared, which suggested that cross-reactive memory joined. The authors left the SARS-CoV-2 specificity of second-wave clones peaking on day 37 unconfirmed.

This CDR3 has 15 residues. Trimming stripped 1 base from V and 9 bases from J, with 16 bases between. CDR1 is SGHVS and CDR2 is FNYEAQ in the germline V gene. In TCRdb, the 5' RACE reads were re-called with MiXCR into one record per CDR3 protein. The sample shows about 84,000 distinct CDR3 sequences, around 14% of them seen only once. This clonotype has only a few counts. Its antigen is unidentified. V is TRBV7-6 and J is TRBJ1-5; a weak D match, TRBD1 (5 bases). This sequence was found in an adult woman who had mild COVID-19 (a few samples of this study predate the infection). Cell type and time point are not known. The sequenced sample was PBMCs or a T cell subset sorted from them (not recorded which). The CDR3 loop is CASSLEGDGYAPQHF. The CDR3, as DNA: TGTGCCAGCAGCTTAGAAGGGGACGGCTATGCGCCCCAGCATTTT. Combining the CDR3 with reference TRBV7-6 and TRBJ1-5 gives the whole variable domain GAGVSQSPRYKVTKRGQDVALRCDPISGHVSLYWYRQALGQGPEFLTYFNYEAQQDKSGLPNDRFSAERPEGSISTLTIQRTEQRDSAMYRCASSLEGDGYAPQHFGDGTRLSIL.